Listed here are 17 T cell receptor beta chains from one sample, sequenced in a study of blood T cells in healthy people across ages. The second PCR ran roughly 6 to 11 cycles with a sample-barcoded 5' primer and J-beta primers. TCRdb used MiXCR to reprocess the 5' RACE reads, holding one entry per CDR3 protein. Here the sample spans 550,000 to 800,000 distinct CDR3 sequences, roughly 30% being singletons. The sequenced sample consisted of blood. These receptors all stem from a woman older than 75 in good health.

This clonotype was picked up many times. The rearrangement joins TRBV9 to TRBJ2-4, with D hard to call. Deletions cut 0 bases from V and 3 bases from J, with 10 bases between. Per germline, CDR1 SGDLS and CDR2 YYNGEE. The length of the CDR3 is 15 residues. CDR3 nucleotides: TGTGCCAGCAGCGTAGATGGGGATGGCAAAAACATTCAGTACTTC. Its protein product is CASSVDGDGKNIQYF.

This clonotype occurred a few times. The rearrangement links TRBV7-3 to TRBJ2-3, with TRBD1 matching over 8 bases. The V segment lost 0 bases and the J segment 5 bases; nucleotides outside the gene matches: 7. The CDR3 consists of 16 residues. Germline V gives CDR1 SGHTA, CDR2 FQGTGA. Here the CDR3 DNA reads TGTGCCAGCAGCTTAACGAGCAGGGGGCTTGGAGATACGCAGTATTTT. Protein sequence: CASSLTSRGLGDTQYF.

In its sample, this clonotype was seen once. This may be a read error: a much more frequent sequence differs by one nucleotide. The V and J genes are TRBV6-6 and TRBJ2-7; no clear D gene. Germline CDR1 and CDR2: MNHNY and SVGAGI (reference sequence). The CDR3 runs to 12 residues. In DNA form, the CDR3 reads TGTGCCAACAGTTATGATCGGCGCGAGCAGTACTTC. Protein product: CANSYDRREQYF.

With respect to this clonotype: At one end, the junction sequence differs from germline, possibly due to a read error. V usage is TRBV12-3 or TRBV12-4 and J usage is TRBJ2-6; D possibly corresponds to TRBD1 (5 bases). The CDR3 extends over 16 amino acids. CDR3 nucleotides: TGTGCCAGCAGTCCAAATCAGGGCTCTGGGGCCAACGTCCGGACTTTC. Encoded protein: CASSPNQGSGANVRTF.

This clonotype was seen many times. The rearrangement uses TRBV5-1 and TRBJ1-2; D perhaps matches TRBD1 (5 bases). Trimming took 0 bases from V and 7 from J, leaving 19 bases between them. The CDR3 extends over 16 amino acids. The germline CDR1 and CDR2 sequences are SGHRS and YFSETQ. The CDR3 nucleotides read TGCGCCAGCAGCTTGGCCGGGCCGATACCCCAGGGTGGCTACACCTTC. This codes for CASSLAGPIPQGGYTF.

In its sample, this clonotype was seen many times. The J gene is TRBJ2-1, the V gene TRBV27; 10 bases map to TRBD2. With V trimmed by 2 bases and J by 3 bases, 7 bases remained unmatched. The CDR3 consists of 17 residues. CDR1 is MNHEY, CDR2 SMNVEV, per germline (reference sequence). The CDR3 here is CASSLNSLAGDYNEQFF. In DNA, the CDR3 is TGTGCCAGCAGTTTAAATAGTCTAGCGGGGGACTACAATGAGCAGTTCTTC.

This sequence joins TRBV9 and TRBJ2-1; 11 nucleotides agree with TRBD2. The ends lost 4 bases at V and 5 bases at J; junction bases unmatched: 8. The CDR3 consists of 16 residues. Germline CDR1 reads SGDLS; CDR2 reads YYNGEE. The CDR3 loop reads CASSPLTSGADNEQFF. In nucleotides, the CDR3 is TGTGCCAGCAGCCCTCTGACTAGCGGGGCGGACAATGAGCAGTTCTTC.

This clonotype was observed many times. J is TRBJ2-1 and V is TRBV15, with D perhaps matching TRBD1 or TRBD2 (5 bases each). CDR1 is LNHNV, CDR2 YYDKDF, per germline (reference sequence). This CDR3 is built from 16 residues. V gave up 3 bases and J gave up 0 bases, with 12 bases separating them. CDR3 sequence: CATSSPEGSSYNEQFF. The CDR3 DNA reads TGTGCCACCAGCAGTCCCGAGGGGAGCTCCTACAATGAGCAGTTCTTC. Based on the CDR3 plus reference TRBV15 and TRBJ2-1, the full variable domain is DAMVIQNPRYQVTQFGKPVTLSCSQTLNHNVMYWYQQKSSQAPKLLFHYYDKDFNNEADTPDNFQSRRPNTSFCFLDIRSPGLGDTAMYLCATSSPEGSSYNEQFFGPGTRLTVL.

The gene calls are TRBV5-1 and TRBJ1-6; 9 bases fit TRBD1. In germline, CDR1 is SGHRS, CDR2 YFSETQ. Trimming cost V 4 bases and J 10 bases; bases outside gene matches: 9. The CDR3 covers 15 residues. CDR3 bases: TGCGCCAGCAGCCCTTGGGACAGGGAAGCATCACCCCTCCACTTT. Translated, it gives CASSPWDREASPLHF.

This clonotype came up many times. This rearrangement joins TRBV5-1 to TRBJ2-5, with a possible D match to TRBD1 (5 bases). Germline V gene sequence: CDR1 SGHRS, CDR2 YFSETQ. The V and J ends lost 4 bases and 2 bases respectively, with 21 bases between them. This CDR3 region has 17 residues. CDR3 amino acids: CASSPRRGAEIQETQYF. CDR3 bases: TGCGCCAGCAGCCCGAGAAGGGGCGCCGAAATTCAAGAGACCCAGTACTTC.

The rearrangement uses TRBV7-2 and TRBJ2-1; 9 nucleotides match TRBD2. In germline, CDR1 is SGHTA, CDR2 FQGNSA. The CDR3 runs to 17 residues. J lost 3 bases, V lost 2 bases, and 8 bases had no gene match. The chain's CDR3 is CASSLWGGGDSYNEQFF. CDR3 bases: TGTGCCAGCAGCTTATGGGGCGGGGGGGACAGCTACAATGAGCAGTTCTTC.

This clonotype occurred a few times. This sequence joins TRBV20-1 and TRBJ2-5; TRBD2 matches at 11 bases. The CDR3 is 16 residues long. Germline trimming cut 3 bases from V and 4 bases from J; bases unmatched to any gene: 10. CDR1 and CDR2 from the germline V gene are DFQATT and SNEGSKA (reference sequence). This CDR3 is CSASQKGLAEGETQYF. CDR3 sequence (DNA): TGCAGTGCTAGTCAGAAGGGACTAGCGGAGGGAGAGACCCAGTACTTC.

The V and J genes are TRBV9 and TRBJ2-2; D not certain. V was trimmed by 0 bases and J by 5 bases, leaving 5 bases between them. Germline V gene sequence: CDR1 SGDLS, CDR2 YYNGEE. The CDR3 runs to 13 residues. The CDR3: CASSVVGTGELFF. The DNA for the CDR3 is TGTGCCAGCAGCGTAGTTGGGACCGGGGAGCTGTTTTTT.

At least ten counts were recorded for this clonotype. This sequence joins TRBV7-9 and TRBJ1-6; 7 bases match TRBD1. The CDR3 is 14 amino acids. Per germline, CDR1 SEHNR and CDR2 FQNEAQ (reference sequence). V trimming: 8 bases; J trimming: 4 bases; junction bases outside the gene matches: 5. CDR3: CASGRGQYNSPLHF. The CDR3 region has the DNA TGTGCCAGCGGACGGGGACAGTATAATTCACCCCTCCACTTT.

This clonotype was picked up many times. V is TRBV18 and J is TRBJ2-1; D gene unclear. The CDR3 is 16 residues long. The V end lost 0 bases, the J end lost 2 bases, and 11 bases lay between the germline ends. The germline gives CDR1 KGHSH, CDR2 LQKENI. The CDR3 region is CASSPPGRSTYNEQFF. The CDR3 nucleotides read TGTGCCAGCTCACCACCGGGCAGAAGTACCTACAATGAGCAGTTCTTC.

This clonotype was counted ten times or more. This sequence joins TRBV30 and TRBJ2-7, with TRBD1 identical over 9 bases. The CDR3 loop spans 13 amino acids. Germline assignment: CDR1 GTSNPN and CDR2 SVGIG (reference sequence). V was pared by 5 bases and J by 4 bases, with 6 bases of the junction left unmatched. The DNA for the CDR3 is TGTGCCTGGGCTCGGGGACAGGGTTACGAGCAGTACTTC. Translated: CAWARGQGYEQYF.

The V call is TRBV6-1, the J call TRBJ2-3; a weak D match, TRBD2 (7 bases). CDR3 length: 15 residues. Germline CDR1 and CDR2: MNHNS and SASEGT. The V end was cut by 2 bases, the J end by 5 bases, with 14 bases between. In DNA form, the CDR3 reads TGTGCCAGCAGTGAACTACAGGGCGGGAGAGATACGCAGTATTTT. It codes for CASSELQGGRDTQYF.